Following are 27 T cell receptor beta chains from one sample sequenced in a study of shared clonotypes between healthy human individuals. Profiling relied on immunoSEQ multiplex PCR, and the TCRdb table lists in-frame clones only, not all of them. Counted here are some 1,600,000 clones, 98% occurring once; the ten biggest clones make up 0.45%. Specimen: naive CD4+ T cells sorted from blood. Indicated subset: CD45RA+ positively selected. These receptors originate from a man younger than 45 in good health.

This chain joins TRBV5-8 and TRBJ2-2; D not resolved. V was shortened by 1 base and J by 4 bases, with 11 bases between the two germline ends. This CDR3 contains 15 residues. Germline CDR1 reads SGHTS; CDR2 reads YDEGEE. CDR3 in DNA: TGTGCCAGCAGCTTGAATGGTCTCTCCACCGGGGAGCTGTTTTTT. This gives the protein CASSLNGLSTGELFF.

The V call is TRBV7-8, the J call TRBJ2-7, with D possibly called TRBD1 or TRBD2 (5 bases each). Per the germline V gene, CDR1 is SGHVS and CDR2 is FQNEAQ. CDR3 length: 20 amino acids. V dropped 2 bases and J dropped 0 bases, with 26 bases sitting between them. CDR3 in DNA: TGTGCCAGCAGCTTACACAATTCGAGGGGCATAGCCTCCAGCTCCTACGAGCAGTACTTC. This sequence encodes CASSLHNSRGIASSSYEQYF.

The J gene is TRBJ2-3, the V gene TRBV19; 11 nucleotides line up with TRBD1. The V and J ends lost 5 bases and 5 bases, in that order; junction bases with no gene match: 6. This CDR3 has 15 amino acids. Germline V CDR1 and CDR2: LNHDA, SQIVND (reference sequence). The CDR3 spells CASSPWTGGVDTQYF. CDR3 nucleotides: TGTGCCAGTAGTCCCTGGACAGGGGGCGTAGATACGCAGTATTTT.

The rearrangement joins TRBV11-2 to TRBJ2-7; D ambiguous. The CDR3 is 18 residues long. Germline V CDR1 and CDR2: SGHAT, FQNNGV. V was shortened by 2 bases and J by 0 bases, with 20 bases between the two germline ends. This CDR3 is CASSLNSGAFYLSYEQYF. The CDR3 DNA reads as TGTGCCAGCAGCTTAAATTCCGGCGCTTTCTACCTCTCCTACGAGCAGTACTTC.

The V gene is TRBV10-3, the J gene TRBJ2-5, with 8 bases lining up with TRBD2. Trimming took 10 bases from V and 3 from J; bases not matched to a gene: 1. The CDR3 consists of 11 residues. Germline V lookup: CDR1 ENHRY, CDR2 SYGVKD. The CDR3 protein is CATGGKETQYF. The CDR3 DNA reads as TGTGCCACGGGGGGGAAAGAGACCCAGTACTTC.

The chain couples TRBV7-8 to TRBJ2-1; D call uncertain. This CDR3 contains 14 residues. Trimming took 7 bases from V and 0 from J, leaving 10 bases between them. CDR1 SGHVS and CDR2 FQNEAQ come from the germline V gene. For the CDR3, the DNA is TGTGCCAGCACTCGGACGAGCTCCTACAATGAGCAGTTCTTC. As protein: CASTRTSSYNEQFF.

This clone was found once. This chain joins TRBV7-9 and TRBJ2-1; the D gene is possibly TRBD2 (6 bases). CDR1 is SEHNR, CDR2 FQNEAQ, per germline (reference sequence). The CDR3 runs 17 residues. With 1 base removed from V and 1 base from J, the gap between germline ends came to 14 bases. The CDR3 DNA reads as TGTGCCAGCAGCTTAGTTGGTAGCGGAAGGTCCTACAATGAGCAGTTCTTC. Residues: CASSLVGSGRSYNEQFF.

About this clone itself: The sample has other DNA sequences that encode this CDR3 too. CDR3 sequence reads: CASSQEARGYNEQFF. DNA for the CDR3: TGCGCCAGCAGCCAAGAAGCTCGGGGCTACAATGAGCAGTTCTTC. This chain joins TRBV4-3 and TRBJ2-1, with D perhaps TRBD2 (5 bases). The germline CDR1 and CDR2 sequences are LGHNA and YSLEER. The CDR3 is 15 amino acids. Between the trimmed V and J ends, which lost 0 bases and 3 bases, there was a span of 9 bases.

The chain employs TRBV14 and TRBJ2-2; weak D call: TRBD1 (5 bases). This CDR3 region has 14 residues. The germline V gene has CDR1 SGHDN and CDR2 FVKESK. The ends were cut back, 4 bases at V and 0 bases at J, with 6 bases in the middle. The CDR3 spells CASSLGANTGELFF. The CDR3 nucleotides are TGTGCCAGCAGCCTAGGGGCGAACACCGGGGAGCTGTTTTTT. Full variable domain (remainder filled in from reference TRBV14 and TRBJ2-2): EAGVTQFPSHSVIEKGQTVTLRCDPISGHDNLYWYRRVMGKEIKFLLHFVKESKQDESGMPNNRFLAERTGGTYSTLKVQPAELEDSGVYFCASSLGANTGELFFGEGSRLTVL.

The chain employs TRBV4-1 and TRBJ1-5; unclear D gene. V lost 0 bases to trimming and J lost 3 bases, with 12 bases between them. This CDR3 has 16 amino acids. CDR1 is MGHRA and CDR2 is YSYEKL in the germline V gene. CDR3 nucleotides: TGCGCCAGCAGCCAAGATCCGGGTTTTGCCAATCAGCCCCAGCATTTT. Translated, it gives CASSQDPGFANQPQHF.

The chain recombines TRBV5-1 with TRBJ2-3; D perhaps matches TRBD2 (6 bases). V shed 6 bases and J shed 2 bases, with 16 bases lying between them. The germline V gene encodes CDR1 SGHRS and CDR2 YFSETQ. The CDR3 length is 15 residues. CDR3 sequence reads: CASMPIGSPTDTQYF. CDR3 DNA sequence: TGCGCCAGCATGCCCATCGGGAGTCCCACAGATACGCAGTATTTT.

This chain joins TRBV4-2 and TRBJ2-2, with 7 positions matching TRBD2. Germline CDR1 LGHNA, CDR2 YNFKEQ. The V and J ends lost 3 bases and 6 bases, in that order; junction bases with no gene match: 10. The CDR3 is made up of 16 amino acids. In DNA, the CDR3 is TGTGCCAGCAGCCAGCGAGGCGCGGGAGAACCCGGGGAGCTGTTTTTT. It codes for CASSQRGAGEPGELFF.

The sample holds one count of this clone. The J gene is TRBJ2-1, the V gene TRBV10-3; TRBD1 might be the D (5 bases). The CDR3 spans 13 residues. In germline, CDR1 is ENHRY, CDR2 SYGVKD. The V end was cut by 7 bases, the J end by 4 bases, with 11 bases between. CDR3 residues: CAINTGHYNEQFF. The CDR3 DNA follows: TGTGCCATCAATACAGGACATTACAATGAGCAGTTCTTC.

The chain employs TRBV2 and TRBJ1-1; D may be TRBD1 (6 bases). Trimming cost V 4 bases and J 0 bases, with 15 bases left between them. Germline V gene lookup returns CDR1 SNHLY and CDR2 FYNNEI. The CDR3 has 16 residues. The CDR3 DNA follows: TGTGCCAGCAGTGTAGCGGGACACCTCATGAACACTGAAGCTTTCTTT. It is translated as CASSVAGHLMNTEAFF. Based on the CDR3 plus reference TRBV2 and TRBJ1-1, the full variable domain is EPEVTQTPSHQVTQMGQEVILRCVPISNHLYFYWYRQILGQKVEFLVSFYNNEISEKSEIFDDQFSVERPDGSNFTLKIRSTKLEDSAMYFCASSVAGHLMNTEAFFGQGTRLTVV.

This rearrangement joins TRBV28 to TRBJ2-3, with D perhaps matching TRBD2 (6 bases). CDR1 is MDHEN, CDR2 SYDVKM, per germline. The CDR3 has 17 residues. Trimming pared 7 bases from V and 2 bases from J, leaving 22 bases between. CDR3 sequence reads: CASNPSRVGGNTDTQYF. CDR3 DNA: TGTGCCAGCAATCCGTCCCGGGTCGGAGGGAACACAGATACGCAGTATTTT.

The V and J genes are TRBV11-2 and TRBJ2-5; 14 nucleotides match TRBD2. V lost 3 bases and J lost 5; bases outside the gene matches: 8. The CDR3 spans 17 residues. Germline V gene data show CDR1 as SGHAT and CDR2 as FQNNGV. DNA for the CDR3: TGTGCCAGCAGCTTTGGGACTAGCGGGAGTAGTTTGGAGACCCAGTACTTC. Translating it yields CASSFGTSGSSLETQYF.

This sequence joins TRBV10-2 and TRBJ2-7; D ambiguous. The CDR3 covers 16 residues. Trimming shortened V by 7 bases and J by 0 bases, and 19 bases separated the two germline ends. The germline V gene has CDR1 WSHSY and CDR2 SAAADI. The chain's CDR3 is CASTPAQSVISYEQYF. CDR3 DNA sequence: TGCGCCAGCACACCAGCGCAATCGGTAATCTCCTACGAGCAGTACTTC.

The J gene is TRBJ1-2, the V gene TRBV6-5, with 7 bases fitting TRBD1. CDR3 length: 13 amino acids. Looked up from germline, CDR1 is MNHEY and CDR2 is SVGAGI. Trimming took 5 bases from V and 7 from J; bases not matched to a gene: 7. The CDR3 DNA is TGTGCCAGCAGTACGACAGGGTACGGTGGCTACACCTTC. Amino acids: CASSTTGYGGYTF.

V usage is TRBV30 and J usage is TRBJ2-7; 7 positions match TRBD1. Germline assignment: CDR1 GTSNPN and CDR2 SVGIG (reference sequence). V dropped 7 bases and J dropped 2; count of bases not matched to a gene: 5. The CDR3 has 12 residues. This CDR3 is CASDRETYEQYF. The CDR3 region has the DNA TGTGCCTCTGACAGGGAAACCTACGAGCAGTACTTC.

The chain carries TRBV18 and TRBJ1-1, with D possibly TRBD1 on 5 matching bases. The V gene lost 6 bases and the J gene lost 7 bases, with 15 bases spanning the gap. The germline gives CDR1 KGHSH, CDR2 LQKENI. This CDR3 region has 13 residues. The DNA of the CDR3 is TGTGCCAGCTCGCGCAGGGAGTCGGATGAAGCTTTCTTT. This translates into CASSRRESDEAFF.

With regard to this clone: Mismatch with germline at one junction end may stem from a read error. The chain is built from TRBV7-8 and TRBJ2-3; D remains unclear. CDR1 and CDR2 from the germline V gene are SGHVS and FQNEAQ. This CDR3 comprises 12 residues. CDR3 residues: CATSSGTDTQYF. The CDR3 DNA reads TGTGCCACCAGCTCGGGCACAGATACGCAGTATTTT.

As to this clone: Other DNA sequences in the same sample also yield this CDR3. This chain connects TRBV18 to TRBJ2-1, with TRBD2 identical over 10 bases. There are 16 residues in the CDR3. CDR1 is KGHSH, CDR2 LQKENI, per germline. J gave up 0 bases and V 3 bases, and 2 bases lay outside the gene matches. The CDR3: CASSPLAGVSYNEQFF. CDR3 DNA sequence: TGTGCCAGCTCACCGCTAGCGGGAGTCTCCTACAATGAGCAGTTCTTC.

The V and J genes are TRBV15 and TRBJ2-3; possibly TRBD2 for D (5 bases). Trimming took 1 base from V and 6 from J, leaving 8 bases between them. This CDR3 has 13 amino acids. Germline-derived CDR1 and CDR2 are LNHNV and YYDKDF (reference sequence). CDR3 nucleotides: TGTGCCACCAGCAGAGGGACTGACGATACGCAGTATTTT. This sequence encodes CATSRGTDDTQYF.

This rearrangement joins TRBV27 to TRBJ2-6; D is ambiguous. Germline V gene data show CDR1 as MNHEY and CDR2 as SMNVEV (reference sequence). This CDR3 is 22 amino acids long. The V end lost 4 bases, the J end lost 1 base, and 29 bases lay between the germline ends. CDR3 coding DNA: TGTGCCAGCAGTTCCTCAGTTCCTCCAGGATACGAGTCTGGGTCTGGGGCCAACGTCCTGACTTTC. Its protein product is CASSSSVPPGYESGSGANVLTF.

The CDR3 nucleotides are TGTGGGACACGTGGGGTAGCGGGAGGAAACATTCAGTACTTC. Amino acid sequence: CGTRGVAGGNIQYF. The chain uses TRBV15 and TRBJ2-4, with TRBD2 matching 10 bases. Germline loops: CDR1 LNHNV, CDR2 YYDKDF (reference sequence). The CDR3 covers 14 residues.

The genes are TRBV2 and TRBJ2-7, with TRBD2 matching 7 bases. CDR3 size: 13 residues. The germline CDR1 and CDR2 sequences are SNHLY and FYNNEI. V lost 8 bases to trimming and J lost 3 bases; unmatched junction nucleotides: 7. The chain's CDR3 is CASYQGRDYEQYF. The CDR3 DNA sequence: TGTGCCAGCTACCAAGGGAGGGACTACGAGCAGTACTTC.

Concerning this clone itself: This sample includes further DNA sequences coding for the same CDR3. The V gene is TRBV7-2, the J gene TRBJ1-5; 7 positions agree with TRBD1. The junction had 5 bases not matched to a gene; V was cut back by 5 bases and J by 7 bases. CDR3 length: 13 amino acids. The germline V gene encodes CDR1 SGHTA and CDR2 FQGNSA. The DNA of the CDR3 is TGTGCCAGCAGCCCTGACAGGGTCCAGCCCCAGCATTTT. Its translation: CASSPDRVQPQHF.